A single sample is the source of the 19 T cell receptor beta chains below, sequenced in a study of blood T cell repertoires in COVID-19. TCRdb keeps only in-frame clones here, not all; method: immunoSEQ multiplex PCR. The data contain about 190,000 clones, 70% to 90% of them singletons. What was sequenced was peripheral blood. These receptors originate from a man younger than 40 with acute or convalescent COVID-19.

The genes are TRBV28 and TRBJ1-6; D possibly corresponds to TRBD1 (6 bases). The V end was cut by 2 bases, the J end by 8 bases, with 10 bases between. The CDR3 loop spans 14 amino acids. Per the germline V gene, CDR1 is MDHEN and CDR2 is SYDVKM. CDR3 sequence: CASSLPGVDSPLHF. The CDR3 DNA reads as TGTGCCAGCAGTTTACCAGGGGTGGATTCACCCCTCCACTTT.

CDR3 bases: TGTGCCAGCAGTTTCCGGGGAACCCCCTCCTACAATGAGCAGTTCTTC. Encoded protein: CASSFRGTPSYNEQFF. The rearrangement links TRBV27 to TRBJ2-1; weak D call: TRBD2 (5 bases). Germline CDR1 reads MNHEY; CDR2 reads SMNVEV (reference sequence). V lost 3 bases and J lost 0, with 12 bases in between. The CDR3 is 16 amino acids.

This sequence joins TRBV29-1 and TRBJ2-5, with D unresolved. This CDR3 comprises 12 residues. CDR1 is SQVTM and CDR2 is ANQGSEA in the germline V gene. The V end lost 4 bases, the J end lost 4 bases, and 10 bases lay between the germline ends. Here the CDR3 reads CSVAGSGETQYF. CDR3 coding DNA: TGCAGCGTTGCCGGGTCGGGAGAGACCCAGTACTTC.

The genes are TRBV5-1 and TRBJ1-1; D call uncertain. Germline V lookup: CDR1 SGHRS, CDR2 YFSETQ. The CDR3 has 16 residues. With 2 bases removed from V and 5 bases from J, the gap between germline ends came to 19 bases. The DNA for the CDR3 is TGCGCCAGCAGCTTTGTCCCGGTAGGGAGCTTGACTGAAGCTTTCTTT. Protein product: CASSFVPVGSLTEAFF. The full variable domain, its missing parts supplied by reference TRBV5-1 and TRBJ1-1, is KAGVTQTPRYLIKTRGQQVTLSCSPISGHRSVSWYQQTPGQGLQFLFEYFSETQRNKGNFPGRFSGRQFSNSRSEMNVSTLELGDSALYLCASSFVPVGSLTEAFFGQGTRLTVV.

The chain carries TRBV28 and TRBJ2-5; no clear D. The ends were cut back, 6 bases at V and 0 bases at J, with 5 bases in the middle. The CDR3 covers 12 residues. Germline CDR1 reads MDHEN; CDR2 reads SYDVKM. CDR3 sequence (DNA): TGTGCCAGCAGAGAGAACCAAGAGACCCAGTACTTC. Translated: CASRENQETQYF.

The chain employs TRBV6-5 and TRBJ1-5, with 7 bases matching TRBD1. This CDR3 has 15 amino acids. Per the germline V gene, CDR1 is MNHEY and CDR2 is SVGAGI. The V segment lost 2 bases and the J segment 2 bases; nucleotides outside the gene matches: 3. CDR3 sequence: CASSYRGLGNQPQHF. CDR3 DNA sequence: TGTGCCAGCAGTTACAGGGGGCTAGGCAATCAGCCCCAGCATTTT.

This rearrangement joins TRBV28 to TRBJ2-5; 10 bases agree with TRBD2. Germline lookup yields CDR1 MDHEN and CDR2 SYDVKM. This CDR3 contains 15 residues. The CDR3 DNA reads as TGTGGAAGCATCCCGACGCTAGCGGGAGTAGAGACCCAGTACTTC. Protein sequence: CGSIPTLAGVETQYF.

The rearrangement joins TRBV7-8 to TRBJ1-6; D is undetermined. This CDR3 has 13 residues. Germline CDR1 SGHVS, CDR2 FQNEAQ. Trimming pared 6 bases from V and 7 bases from J, leaving 10 bases between. The CDR3 sequence: CASSPRSNSPLHF. The CDR3 DNA reads TGTGCCAGCAGTCCGCGGTCCAATTCACCCCTCCACTTT.

V usage is TRBV30 and J usage is TRBJ1-5, with TRBD1 identical over 7 bases. The CDR3 runs 15 residues. Trimming removed 4 bases from V and 5 bases from J; junction bases left unmatched: 11. CDR1 is GTSNPN and CDR2 is SVGIG in the germline V gene (reference sequence). The CDR3 loop reads CAWTETGRGDQPQHF. CDR3 coding DNA: TGTGCCTGGACCGAGACAGGGCGGGGGGATCAGCCCCAGCATTTT. Filled out from reference TRBV30 and TRBJ1-5, the complete variable domain reads SQTIHQWPATLVQPVGSPLSLECTVEGTSNPNLYWYRQAAGRGLQLLFYSVGIGQISSEVPQNLSASRPQDRQFILSSKKLLLSDSGFYLCAWTETGRGDQPQHFGDGTRLSIL.

This clone has just a few counts. The chain links TRBV28 to TRBJ1-6, with 9 nucleotides matching TRBD1. The CDR3 is made up of 13 amino acids. Trimming at V came to 10 bases and at J to 8 bases, leaving 6 bases not matched to a gene. Germline CDR1 reads MDHEN; CDR2 reads SYDVKM. CDR3 in DNA: TGTGCCACCACAGGGGGCGTTGATTCACCCCTCCACTTT. Translation: CATTGGVDSPLHF.

In nucleotides, the CDR3 is TGTGCCAGCAGCTTAGCGGGGACAGGGACCTTGAACACTGAAGCTTTCTTT. Translating it yields CASSLAGTGTLNTEAFF. The chain is built from TRBV7-8 and TRBJ1-1; 9 bases align to TRBD1. V trimming: 0 bases; J trimming: 0 bases; junction bases outside the gene matches: 5. Per germline, CDR1 SGHVS and CDR2 FQNEAQ. This CDR3 is built from 17 residues.

The chain uses TRBV6-6 and TRBJ2-7, with 9 nucleotides matching TRBD1. The J segment lost 0 bases and the V segment lost 5 bases, leaving 2 bases of the junction unmatched. This CDR3 has 14 residues. CDR1 is MNHNY, CDR2 SVGAGI, per germline (reference sequence). CDR3 DNA: TGTGCCAGCAGTGCGACAGGGGGCTCCTACGAGCAGTACTTC. It is translated as CASSATGGSYEQYF.

V gene TRBV5-1 combines with J gene TRBJ1-1, with no clear D. Trimming cost V 4 bases and J 4 bases, with 17 bases left between them. This CDR3 comprises 15 residues. CDR1 and CDR2 from the germline V gene are SGHRS and YFSETQ. The chain's CDR3 is CASSPSWGTSTEAFF. CDR3 sequence (DNA): TGCGCCAGCAGCCCCAGCTGGGGAACTAGCACTGAAGCTTTCTTT. Variable domain in full (rest from reference TRBV5-1 and TRBJ1-1): KAGVTQTPRYLIKTRGQQVTLSCSPISGHRSVSWYQQTPGQGLQFLFEYFSETQRNKGNFPGRFSGRQFSNSRSEMNVSTLELGDSALYLCASSPSWGTSTEAFFGQGTRLTVV.

The chain joins TRBV3-1 (or the pseudogene TRBV3-2) to TRBJ1-2; D gene uncertain. Germline assignment: CDR1 LGHDT and CDR2 YNNKEL (reference sequence). The V end was cut by 4 bases, the J end by 8 bases, with 20 bases between. The CDR3 loop spans 15 amino acids. DNA for the CDR3: TGTGCCAGCAGCCTTCGTCACTCCGGGATTGAGGGCTACACCTTC. It specifies CASSLRHSGIEGYTF.

This clone was observed a single time. The J gene is TRBJ2-7, the V gene TRBV12-3 or TRBV12-4; 7 nucleotides match TRBD1. CDR3 size: 13 residues. After removal of 7 bases from V and 3 bases from J, the junction contained 6 bases not matched to a gene. The CDR3 region has the DNA TGTGCCAGCACCTACAGGGGCAGCTACGAGCAGTACTTC. Its protein product is CASTYRGSYEQYF.

The rearrangement joins TRBV6-5 to TRBJ2-7; a possible D gene is TRBD1 (5 bases). The V end was cut by 7 bases, the J end by 3 bases, with 7 bases between. The CDR3 runs 11 residues. From germline, CDR1 is MNHEY and CDR2 SVGAGI. As DNA, the CDR3 is TGTGCCAGCATAAGGGGCTACGAGCAGTACTTC. Protein product: CASIRGYEQYF.

This clone was found a few times. The chain joins TRBV11-2 to TRBJ1-2; the D is unclear. Between the trimmed V and J ends, which lost 0 bases and 4 bases, there was a span of 6 bases. CDR1 and CDR2 from the germline V gene are SGHAT and FQNNGV. This CDR3 has 13 amino acids. The CDR3 nucleotides read TGTGCCAGCAGCTTAGATTTTAGCTATGGCTACACCTTC. Translated: CASSLDFSYGYTF.

This sequence joins TRBV15 and TRBJ2-7, with TRBD1 identical over 7 bases. The length of the CDR3 is 15 residues. The germline V gene encodes CDR1 LNHNV and CDR2 YYDKDF (reference sequence). J was trimmed by 3 bases and V by 3 bases; bases with no gene match: 8. The CDR3 sequence is CATSRSTAGGYEQYF. The CDR3 DNA is TGTGCCACCAGCAGGTCCACGGCAGGGGGCTACGAGCAGTACTTC.

This chain connects TRBV3-1 (or the pseudogene TRBV3-2) to TRBJ2-7; perhaps TRBD2 as D (5 bases). Germline V lookup: CDR1 LGHDT, CDR2 YNNKEL (reference sequence). The V end lost 4 bases, the J end lost 1 base, and 11 bases lay between the germline ends. The CDR3 is made up of 14 amino acids. The chain's CDR3 is CASSRPGISYEQYF. In DNA, the CDR3 is TGTGCCAGCAGCCGACCGGGAATTTCCTACGAGCAGTACTTC.